This TCR beta chain was recorded in a study of radiotherapy plus CTLA-4 blockade in lung cancer. Data came from immunoSEQ multiplex PCR; TCRdb stores just in-frame clones and leaves some out. The sample has more than 60,000 clones, roughly four fifths seen once. Alongside CTLA-4 blockade with ipilimumab, patients with chemo-refractory metastatic non-small-cell lung cancer received focal radiation. In its sample, this clone was seen a few times. The CDR3 length is 17 residues. Germline CDR1 MNHEY, CDR2 SMNVEV (reference sequence). The V gene end was trimmed by 2 bases and the J gene end by 2 bases; junction bases not matched to a gene: 11.

This TCR came from a human donor with non-small cell lung cancer who had a complete response to radiotherapy plus ipilimumab. The chain couples TRBV27 to TRBJ1-1; 7 bases map to TRBD1. The sequencing here drew on peripheral blood, taken from a patient treated with radiotherapy plus ipilimumab. CDR3 sequence reads: CASSLISATGANTEAFF. In nucleotides, the CDR3 is TGTGCCAGCAGTTTAATTTCAGCTACAGGGGCAAACACTGAAGCTTTCTTT.